A single sample is the source of the 21 T cell receptor beta chains below, sequenced in a study of chemoradiotherapy in HPV16-positive cancers. TCRdb keeps only in-frame clones here, not all; method: immunoSEQ multiplex PCR. The sample lists around 29,000 clones; 93% were seen once. The source was blood, collected from a patient who underwent chemoradiotherapy. Receptors originate from a human donor with HPV-associated anogenital cancer.

V gene TRBV5-4 combines with J gene TRBJ2-2; TRBD2 matches at 13 bases. CDR3 length: 15 amino acids. The J segment lost 4 bases and the V segment lost 5 bases, leaving 2 bases of the junction unmatched. From germline, CDR1 is SGHNT and CDR2 YYREEE (reference sequence). The CDR3 region has the DNA TGTGCCAGCAGTCGGACTAGCGGGAGCACCGGGGAGCTGTTTTTT. Protein: CASSRTSGSTGELFF.

This rearrangement joins TRBV7-3 to TRBJ1-2, with D perhaps matching TRBD1 (5 bases). The germline V gene has CDR1 SGHTA and CDR2 FQGTGA. The CDR3 has 15 amino acids. The germline V and J ends were trimmed by 5 bases and 7 bases, with 20 bases remaining between them. CDR3 sequence: CASSDGVGLPRGYTF. In DNA form, the CDR3 reads TGTGCCAGCAGCGACGGGGTGGGGCTCCCCCGTGGCTACACCTTC.

J is TRBJ1-2 and V is TRBV29-1, with a possible D match to TRBD1 (5 bases). The V gene lost 4 bases and the J gene lost 7 bases, with 28 bases spanning the gap. The CDR3 has 17 amino acids. Germline lookup yields CDR1 SQVTM and CDR2 ANQGSEA. In DNA form, the CDR3 reads TGCAGCGTTGCTTTGAGATTTGACCGGGGTAGTAGGGGTGGCTACACCTTC. Its protein is CSVALRFDRGSRGGYTF.

DNA for the CDR3: TGTGCCAGCAGTGTGGTTCCCTACTATGGCTACACCTTC. This sequence encodes CASSVVPYYGYTF. The rearrangement uses TRBV2 and TRBJ1-2; D gene uncertain. Germline V gives CDR1 SNHLY, CDR2 FYNNEI. Trimming stripped 4 bases from V and 3 bases from J, with 9 bases between. The CDR3 is 13 residues long. Full variable domain (outside the CDR3, taken from reference TRBV2 and TRBJ1-2): EPEVTQTPSHQVTQMGQEVILRCVPISNHLYFYWYRQILGQKVEFLVSFYNNEISEKSEIFDDQFSVERPDGSNFTLKIRSTKLEDSAMYFCASSVVPYYGYTFGSGTRLTVV.

The CDR3 spells CASSPRSGTAPFSGYYGYTF. The CDR3 region has the DNA TGTGCCAGCTCACCCCGCTCCGGGACAGCTCCTTTCTCGGGTTACTATGGCTACACCTTC. The genes are TRBV18 and TRBJ1-2, with TRBD1 matching 7 bases. V gave up 3 bases and J gave up 3 bases; unmatched junction bases: 22. The CDR3 extends over 20 amino acids. CDR1 is KGHSH, CDR2 LQKENI, per germline.

This clone is a singleton in its sample. The rearrangement links TRBV6-1 to TRBJ2-7; TRBD1 or TRBD2 may be the D gene (5 bases each). Germline V gene sequence: CDR1 MNHNS, CDR2 SASEGT. The CDR3 runs to 15 residues. V lost 6 bases and J lost 1, with 16 bases in between. The CDR3 DNA follows: TGTGCCAGCAGACTGTTCAGGGAGATTTCCTACGAGCAGTACTTC. It translates to CASRLFREISYEQYF.

This chain joins TRBV7-9 and TRBJ2-3, with 12 bases lining up with TRBD2. CDR3 length: 15 residues. The germline V gene encodes CDR1 SEHNR and CDR2 FQNEAQ (reference sequence). Germline trimming cut 5 bases from V and 1 base from J; bases unmatched to any gene: 1. For the CDR3, the DNA is TGTGCCAGCAGCCGGACTAGCGGGGGCACAGATACGCAGTATTTT. This gives the protein CASSRTSGGTDTQYF.

The chain is built from TRBV4-3 and TRBJ1-2, with 9 bases matching TRBD1. This CDR3 has 16 amino acids. The V segment lost 4 bases and the J segment 4 bases; nucleotides outside the gene matches: 10. The germline V gene encodes CDR1 LGHNA and CDR2 YSLEER. This chain's CDR3 is CASSPRRDRVGYGYTF. The DNA for the CDR3 is TGCGCCAGCAGCCCCCGACGGGACAGGGTAGGCTATGGCTACACCTTC.

This chain connects TRBV4-3 to TRBJ2-7, with D possibly TRBD2 on 7 matching bases. Germline V gene sequence: CDR1 LGHNA, CDR2 YSLEER. V lost 4 bases, J lost 6 bases, and 22 bases lay in between. CDR3 length equals 16 residues. CDR3 loop: CASSRGGARPPTEQYF. CDR3 nucleotide sequence: TGCGCCAGCAGCCGGGGGGGGGCGAGACCCCCCACCGAGCAGTACTTC.

This clone was counted a single time. The J gene is TRBJ1-2, the V gene TRBV19; TRBD1 agrees at 11 bases. CDR3 length: 15 amino acids. Germline V gene sequence: CDR1 LNHDA, CDR2 SQIVND (reference sequence). V trimming: 7 bases; J trimming: 5 bases; junction bases outside the gene matches: 9. The CDR3 reads CASIPPGTGGYGYTF. For the CDR3, the DNA is TGTGCCAGTATCCCGCCAGGGACAGGGGGTTATGGCTACACCTTC.

The chain is built from TRBV19 and TRBJ2-5; weak D call: TRBD1 (5 bases). The CDR3 is 13 residues long. Germline lookup yields CDR1 LNHDA and CDR2 SQIVND (reference sequence). Trimming shortened V by 5 bases and J by 5 bases, and 12 bases separated the two germline ends. CDR3 protein: CASSSRQRETQYF. The CDR3 DNA reads TGTGCCAGTAGTTCAAGACAGAGGGAGACCCAGTACTTC.

This clone was found once. The chain couples TRBV29-1 to TRBJ2-7; 12 bases map to TRBD2. J was trimmed by 4 bases and V by 4 bases; bases with no gene match: 2. This CDR3 spans 13 amino acids. Germline CDR1 and CDR2: SQVTM and ANQGSEA. CDR3 loop: CSVAGLAGYEQYF. As DNA, the CDR3 is TGCAGCGTTGCCGGACTAGCGGGATACGAGCAGTACTTC.

The chain employs TRBV15 and TRBJ2-1, with 16 bases fitting TRBD2. Losses at the gene ends were 5 bases for V and 6 bases for J; bases not matched to a gene: 10. CDR1 is LNHNV, CDR2 YYDKDF, per germline (reference sequence). The CDR3 spans 18 residues. The CDR3: CATSWDGGTSGRANEQFF. The DNA of the CDR3 is TGTGCCACCAGCTGGGACGGGGGGACTAGCGGGAGGGCCAATGAGCAGTTCTTC.

In this sample, this clone turned up once. The chain joins TRBV19 to TRBJ1-2; 8 positions agree with TRBD1. From germline, CDR1 is LNHDA and CDR2 SQIVND (reference sequence). The junction had 8 bases not matched to a gene; V was cut back by 5 bases and J by 6 bases. CDR3 length: 14 amino acids. Here the CDR3 DNA reads TGTGCCAGTAGTGTGGGACAGGTTGAAAATGGCTACACCTTC. Its protein product is CASSVGQVENGYTF.

This clone was seen a single time. The CDR3, as DNA: TGCGCCAGCAGGGACTTGCGGGGCGGGAACACCGGGGAGCTGTTTTTT. Its translation is CASRDLRGGNTGELFF. The J gene is TRBJ2-2, the V gene TRBV4-1, with D possibly being TRBD2 (6 bases). This CDR3 comprises 16 residues. CDR1 MGHRA and CDR2 YSYEKL come from the germline V gene. Deletions cut 6 bases from V and 1 base from J, with 15 bases between.

The gene calls are TRBV7-2 and TRBJ2-1, with 13 bases aligning to TRBD2. Germline trimming cut 0 bases from V and 7 bases from J; bases unmatched to any gene: 12. The CDR3 runs 19 residues. Per germline, CDR1 SGHTA and CDR2 FQGNSA. CDR3 sequence reads: CASSLAGLRTSGGGNEQFF. CDR3 nucleotides: TGTGCCAGCAGCTTAGCGGGACTTAGGACTAGCGGGGGCGGGAATGAGCAGTTCTTC.

The chain links TRBV6-6 to TRBJ2-7, with D perhaps TRBD1 (6 bases). CDR1 and CDR2 from the germline V gene are MNHNY and SVGAGI (reference sequence). Deletions cut 0 bases from V and 3 bases from J, with 9 bases between. The CDR3 covers 14 residues. The CDR3 region is CASSYSTGVYEQYF. The CDR3 DNA reads TGTGCCAGCAGTTACTCGACAGGCGTCTACGAGCAGTACTTC.

V gene TRBV6-5 combines with J gene TRBJ1-3, with unresolved D. Germline CDR1 reads MNHEY; CDR2 reads SVGAGI. The CDR3 is 16 amino acids. V dropped 2 bases and J dropped 0 bases, with 11 bases sitting between them. CDR3 amino acids: CASSYGKPFSGNTIYF. CDR3 coding DNA: TGTGCCAGCAGTTACGGGAAACCCTTCTCTGGAAACACCATATATTTT.

This sequence joins TRBV5-6 and TRBJ2-1; TRBD2 agrees at 8 bases. The J segment lost 9 bases and the V segment lost 7 bases, leaving 12 bases of the junction unmatched. The CDR3 is 14 residues long. CDR1 is SGHDT, CDR2 YYEEEE, per germline. CDR3 DNA sequence: TGTGCCAGCCGGGAGGGGGGTTTTTTGAGTGAGCAGTTCTTC. The encoded protein is CASREGGFLSEQFF.

The gene calls are TRBV6-5 and TRBJ2-4; TRBD1 might be the D (6 bases). Germline assignment: CDR1 MNHEY and CDR2 SVGAGI. The CDR3 has 16 amino acids. V lost 2 bases and J lost 10, with 21 bases in between. CDR3 loop: CASSYISQGWTSIQYF. DNA for the CDR3: TGTGCCAGCAGTTACATTTCCCAGGGGTGGACTTCGATTCAGTACTTC.

The J gene is TRBJ2-7, the V gene TRBV7-2; D not certain. The CDR3 has 15 residues. V lost 1 base and J 5 bases, leaving 15 bases between the germline ends. The germline V gene encodes CDR1 SGHTA and CDR2 FQGNSA. CDR3 nucleotide sequence: TGTGCCAGCAGCTTAGACTCAAGCAGGTCGAACGAGCAGTACTTC. Translated: CASSLDSSRSNEQYF.